Shown below are 19 T cell receptor beta chains from a single sample sequenced in a study of shared T cell receptors in the human thymus. Assay used: immunoSEQ multiplex PCR; TCRdb lists only in-frame clones, some missing. The table has hundreds of thousands of clones, around 89% seen once. The same data also contributed to another study, on human thymus T cells.

The sample taken for sequencing was thymocytes. The receptor set was obtained from a boy in the first two years of life with a congenital heart defect.

This clone has a single count. The chain carries TRBV14 and TRBJ2-7, with TRBD1 matching over 9 bases. With V trimmed by 0 bases and J by 2 bases, 17 bases remained unmatched. Looked up from germline, CDR1 is SGHDN and CDR2 is FVKESK. This CDR3 spans 20 amino acids. The chain's CDR3 is CASSQDRGFDPGQGTYEQYF. Written as DNA, the CDR3 is TGTGCCAGCAGCCAAGATAGAGGGTTCGACCCGGGACAGGGCACCTACGAGCAGTACTTC.

Only one count was recorded for this clone. This chain uses TRBV5-6 with TRBJ1-1; no clear D. CDR1 is SGHDT, CDR2 YYEEEE, per germline. V gave up 0 bases and J gave up 1 base, with 7 bases separating them. The CDR3 consists of 14 residues. CDR3 DNA sequence: TGTGCCAGCAGCTTGGTGCAGGCGAACACTGAAGCTTTCTTT. Residues: CASSLVQANTEAFF.

This clone was seen a few times. The J gene is TRBJ1-2, the V gene TRBV19, with TRBD1 matching over 8 bases. Trimming cost V 5 bases and J 2 bases; bases outside gene matches: 4. There are 14 residues in the CDR3. Germline CDR1 is LNHDA and CDR2 is SQIVND (reference sequence). The CDR3 bases are TGTGCCAGTAGTCTCCGGACAGGGAACTATGGCTACACCTTC. Protein sequence: CASSLRTGNYGYTF.

The chain recombines TRBV2 with TRBJ2-4; D may be TRBD1 (6 bases). CDR1 SNHLY and CDR2 FYNNEI come from the germline V gene. The CDR3 is made up of 14 amino acids. The V gene lost 6 bases and the J gene lost 6 bases, with 15 bases spanning the gap. Here the CDR3 reads CASRWGLEGNIQYF. In nucleotides, the CDR3 is TGTGCCAGCAGGTGGGGGCTAGAGGGAAACATTCAGTACTTC.

The rearrangement joins TRBV2 to TRBJ2-7; 7 bases map to TRBD1. The CDR3 consists of 13 residues. CDR1 and CDR2 (germline): SNHLY, FYNNEI. V shed 5 bases, J shed 3 bases, and the junction held 4 bases outside the gene matches. The CDR3 protein is CASSNGQDYEQYF. The CDR3 coding sequence is TGTGCCAGCAGTAACGGACAGGACTACGAGCAGTACTTC.

This clone came up once. This chain links TRBV19 with TRBJ2-7; TRBD2 agrees at 7 bases. The CDR3 is 16 residues long. Germline CDR1 and CDR2: LNHDA and SQIVND (reference sequence). With V trimmed by 6 bases and J by 5 bases, 16 bases remained unmatched. CDR3 nucleotides: TGTGCCAGTAGCCCGGGCGCGGGAAAGGGGAGGGACGAGCAGTACTTC. It specifies CASSPGAGKGRDEQYF. The full variable domain, completed using reference TRBV19 and TRBJ2-7, is DGGITQSPKYLFRKEGQNVTLSCEQNLNHDAMYWYRQDPGQGLRLIYYSQIVNDFQKGDIAEGYSVSREKKESFPLTVTSAQKNPTAFYLCASSPGAGKGRDEQYFGPGTRLTVT.

The gene calls are TRBV6-6 and TRBJ2-5, with D perhaps TRBD2 (5 bases). CDR3 length: 11 amino acids. Germline assignment: CDR1 MNHNY and CDR2 SVGAGI (reference sequence). V was clipped by 5 bases and J by 5 bases, with 6 bases between them. The CDR3 is CASSRGETQYF. The CDR3 nucleotides read TGTGCCAGCAGTCGAGGGGAGACCCAGTACTTC.

This chain joins TRBV7-8 and TRBJ2-7; TRBD2 agrees at 7 bases. Germline-derived CDR1 and CDR2 are SGHVS and FQNEAQ. This CDR3 has 17 residues. Trimming removed 5 bases from V and 4 bases from J; junction bases left unmatched: 17. The CDR3 bases are TGTGCCAGCAGCCAGACGACTCTTTGGGGGGGGGATTACGAGCAGTACTTC. Protein product: CASSQTTLWGGDYEQYF. The whole variable domain, filled in from reference TRBV7-8 and TRBJ2-7, reads GAGVSQSPRYKVAKRGQDVALRCDPISGHVSLFWYQQALGQGPEFLTYFQNEAQLDKSGLPSDRFFAERPEGSVSTLKIQRTQQEDSAVYLCASSQTTLWGGDYEQYFGPGTRLTVT.

This clone was seen once. The chain combines TRBV14 with TRBJ2-7; D may be TRBD1 (7 bases). With 3 bases removed from V and 5 bases from J, the gap between germline ends came to 23 bases. The CDR3 is 17 amino acids. The germline V gene encodes CDR1 SGHDN and CDR2 FVKESK. The chain's CDR3 is CASSHRGRRPLHHEQYF. The CDR3 DNA reads as TGTGCCAGCAGCCACAGGGGGAGGAGGCCCCTACACCACGAGCAGTACTTC.

V gene TRBV4-2 combines with J gene TRBJ2-5, with D possibly TRBD2 on 6 matching bases. The length of the CDR3 is 16 residues. Germline loops: CDR1 LGHNA, CDR2 YNFKEQ. V gave up 0 bases and J gave up 4 bases, with 15 bases separating them. CDR3 nucleotide sequence: TGTGCCAGCAGCCAAGATCCGGACGGGCGGGGAGAGACCCAGTACTTC. It codes for CASSQDPDGRGETQYF.

This clone has a single count. This rearrangement joins TRBV27 to TRBJ2-1; 8 nucleotides align to TRBD2. Looked up from germline, CDR1 is MNHEY and CDR2 is SMNVEV (reference sequence). This CDR3 region has 14 residues. The ends lost 4 bases at V and 8 bases at J; junction bases unmatched: 7. The CDR3: CASSSQVREDEQFF. Written as DNA, the CDR3 is TGTGCCAGCAGTTCCCAGGTGCGGGAGGATGAGCAGTTCTTC.

The chain uses TRBV19 and TRBJ2-3; D is ambiguous. Germline CDR1 is LNHDA and CDR2 is SQIVND (reference sequence). The CDR3 loop spans 15 amino acids. With 3 bases removed from V and 6 bases from J, the gap between germline ends came to 16 bases. CDR3: CASSMRPRRSDTQYF. Written as DNA, the CDR3 is TGTGCCAGTAGTATGCGTCCCCGGCGGTCTGATACGCAGTATTTT.

The rearrangement uses TRBV11-3 and TRBJ2-2; D remains ambiguous. Germline V gene lookup returns CDR1 SGHNT and CDR2 YENEEA. Trimming took off 3 bases at V and 9 bases at J, with 14 bases between the two ends. The CDR3 is 14 amino acids. As DNA, the CDR3 is TGTGCCAGCAGCTTCCTAGACGTGGGTCGGGAGCTGTTTTTT. The encoded protein is CASSFLDVGRELFF.

V is TRBV18 and J is TRBJ2-1, with TRBD1 identical over 7 bases. J gave up 8 bases and V 3 bases, and 4 bases lay outside the gene matches. From germline, CDR1 is KGHSH and CDR2 LQKENI. CDR3 size: 13 residues. The DNA of the CDR3 is TGTGCCAGCTCACCGTACAGGGGCGATGAGCAGTTCTTC. As protein: CASSPYRGDEQFF.

CDR3 nucleotide sequence: TGTGCCAGCAGCTTACCCCCCCGTCGGCGGAGGAGCCCCGAGCAGTACTTC. It yields the protein CASSLPPRRRRSPEQYF. The V call is TRBV7-2, the J call TRBJ2-7; perhaps TRBD2 as D (5 bases). The V gene lost 2 bases and the J gene lost 6 bases, with 23 bases spanning the gap. Per the germline V gene, CDR1 is SGHTA and CDR2 is FQGNSA. The CDR3 length is 17 residues. Drawing the rest from reference TRBV7-2 and TRBJ2-7, the complete variable domain is GAGVSQSPSNKVTEKGKDVELRCDPISGHTALYWYRQSLGQGLEFLIYFQGNSAPDKSGLPSDRFSAERTGGSVSTLTIQRTQQEDSAVYLCASSLPPRRRRSPEQYFGPGTRLTVT.

The gene calls are TRBV4-2 and TRBJ2-2; the match to TRBD2 covers 12 bases. V lost 5 bases to trimming and J lost 4 bases; unmatched junction nucleotides: 5. The CDR3 loop spans 16 amino acids. Germline V gene data show CDR1 as LGHNA and CDR2 as YNFKEQ. This CDR3 is CASSSTTSGGTGELFF. The CDR3 bases are TGTGCCAGCAGCTCCACGACTAGCGGGGGCACCGGGGAGCTGTTTTTT.

This chain joins TRBV11-2 and TRBJ2-7; 8 bases map to TRBD2. After removal of 2 bases from V and 0 bases from J, the junction contained 9 bases not matched to a gene. CDR1 and CDR2 from the germline V gene are SGHAT and FQNNGV. The CDR3 extends over 17 amino acids. CDR3 sequence: CASSLPTSGLDSYEQYF. CDR3 DNA sequence: TGTGCCAGCAGCTTACCAACTAGCGGTCTTGACTCCTACGAGCAGTACTTC.

The chain has TRBV4-1 and TRBJ2-7; 10 nucleotides align to TRBD1. The V and J ends lost 4 bases and 5 bases, in that order; junction bases with no gene match: 17. The CDR3 length is 18 residues. The germline gives CDR1 MGHRA, CDR2 YSYEKL. The CDR3: CASSPRQGASGPSDEQYF. CDR3 DNA sequence: TGCGCCAGCAGCCCCCGACAGGGGGCTTCGGGTCCGTCGGACGAGCAGTACTTC.

The rearrangement uses TRBV4-1 and TRBJ2-1; 9 bases are shared with TRBD2. This CDR3 is 16 amino acids long. Looked up from germline, CDR1 is MGHRA and CDR2 is YSYEKL. With V trimmed by 3 bases and J by 7 bases, 10 bases remained unmatched. CDR3 amino acids: CASSHRGSGRGNEQFF. CDR3 in DNA: TGCGCCAGCAGCCACCGGGGTAGCGGGAGAGGAAATGAGCAGTTCTTC.